This T cell receptor (beta chain) came from a study of blood T cell repertoires in COVID-19. Overall study: PBMCs, B-cell-depleted T cells, or T cells provided the cDNA or gDNA that made up the material.

Resolution of symptoms, clearance, or two negative PCRs was present in recovered Cohort 3 donors. This CDR3 comprises 15 residues. V lost 1 base and J lost 2, with 9 bases in between. The germline V gene has CDR1 MGHRA and CDR2 YSYEKL. The repertoire was sequenced with immunoSEQ multiplex PCR; TCRdb's copy has only in-frame clones and lacks some. The data contain fewer than 250,000 clones, about four fifths of them seen just once; the ten biggest clones take up around 3.5%. Sequencing used PBMCs or T cells enriched from blood (not recorded which). This TCR was recovered from a woman in her twenties or thirties who had recovered from COVID-19. This sequence joins TRBV4-1 and TRBJ1-3; D is possibly TRBD1 (6 bases). CDR3 in DNA: TGCGCCAGCAGCCAAGTGACAGGACCTGGAAACACCATATATTTT. Protein sequence: CASSQVTGPGNTIYF.